This TCR beta chain originates from a study of cytomegalovirus exposure and HLA in healthy donors. The table came from immunoSEQ multiplex PCR; TCRdb's copy has only in-frame clones and leaves some out. Here the sample spans some 120,000 clones, 80% to 90% being singletons. The V gene lost 0 bases and the J gene lost 2 bases, with 11 bases spanning the gap. Germline CDR1 and CDR2: MNHNS and SASEGT. The CDR3 has 15 residues. Source material: PBMCs. The TCR was taken from a woman younger than 35 in good health and CMV-seronegative. This sequence joins TRBV6-1 and TRBJ2-7; the D gene is possibly TRBD2 (5 bases). Here the CDR3 DNA reads TGTGCCAGCAGTGAAGCAGGGAGTTCAGCCTACGAGCAGTACTTC. Translation gives CASSEAGSSAYEQYF.